This passage covers 13 T cell receptor beta chains from one sample sequenced in a study of monozygotic twins with inflammatory bowel disease. For each CDR3 protein, TCRdb gives one entry from its re-call of the 5' RACE reads, without DNA. The sample data list more than 300,000 distinct CDR3 sequences. Input material: blood. The receptors here all came from a human donor with ulcerative colitis or Crohn's disease, or a healthy co-twin of an affected twin (not recorded which).

The chain is built from TRBV5-1 and TRBJ2-7; the TRBD2 assignment by TCRdb is unverifiable without DNA. The CDR3 covers 17 residues. Germline CDR1 is SGHRS and CDR2 is YFSETQ. CDR3 protein: CASSLTGLAGVPYEQYF. Full variable domain (remainder filled in from reference TRBV5-1 and TRBJ2-7): KAGVTQTPRYLIKTRGQQVTLSCSPISGHRSVSWYQQTPGQGLQFLFEYFSETQRNKGNFPGRFSGRQFSNSRSEMNVSTLELGDSALYLCASSLTGLAGVPYEQYFGPGTRLTVT.

CDR3 loop: CASSLRGGLSSGANVLTF. The chain couples TRBV5-1 to TRBJ2-6; the TCRdb D gene call, TRBD1, has no DNA to confirm it. The CDR3 is 18 amino acids. Germline V gene sequence: CDR1 SGHRS, CDR2 YFSETQ. Filled out from reference TRBV5-1 and TRBJ2-6, the complete variable domain reads KAGVTQTPRYLIKTRGQQVTLSCSPISGHRSVSWYQQTPGQGLQFLFEYFSETQRNKGNFPGRFSGRQFSNSRSEMNVSTLELGDSALYLCASSLRGGLSSGANVLTFGAGSRLTVL.

The chain uses TRBV24-1 and TRBJ2-3; checking the TCRdb D call of TRBD2 is not possible without DNA. CDR1 KGHDR and CDR2 SFDVKD come from the germline V gene. This CDR3 is 16 amino acids long. The CDR3 loop is CATSDRLASGTDTQYF.

The rearrangement links TRBV9 to TRBJ1-2; checking the TCRdb D call of TRBD1 is not possible without DNA. The CDR3 length is 14 residues. The germline CDR1 and CDR2 sequences are SGDLS and YYNGEE. The CDR3 protein is CASSVFDRDYGYTF.

The V call is TRBV28, the J call TRBJ2-3; TCRdb gives TRBD1 as the D gene, but with no DNA this cannot be confirmed. Germline V lookup: CDR1 MDHEN, CDR2 SYDVKM. CDR3 size: 15 residues. The CDR3 loop reads CASSLGDRDMDTQYF.

This sequence joins TRBV9 and TRBJ2-1. The CDR3 covers 14 residues. From germline, CDR1 is SGDLS and CDR2 YYNGEE. CDR3: CASSVGIGLGEQFF.

The chain employs TRBV6-2 or TRBV6-3 and TRBJ2-7; TCRdb lists TRBD1, though no DNA is available to test this call. Germline V gene lookup returns CDR1 MNHEY and CDR2 SVGEGT. CDR3 length: 13 residues. The CDR3 is CASRSAQAYEQYF.

The chain joins TRBV5-1 to TRBJ2-5. The CDR3 has 14 residues. Germline V lookup: CDR1 SGHRS, CDR2 YFSETQ. CDR3 protein: CASSTDSYLETQYF.

The gene calls are TRBV7-9 and TRBJ2-2; there is no DNA to check the TCRdb D call of TRBD2. The CDR3 runs to 16 residues. Germline CDR1 is SEHNR and CDR2 is FQNEAQ (reference sequence). The CDR3 sequence is CASSFVVAENTGELFF.

This chain connects TRBV5-5 to TRBJ1-5; TCRdb outputs TRBD1, but without DNA this stays unchecked. The CDR3 covers 13 residues. CDR1 is SGHKS, CDR2 YYEKEE, per germline (reference sequence). CDR3 sequence: CASSFQLGEPQHF.

The gene calls are TRBV7-9 and TRBJ1-2. CDR1 is SEHNR, CDR2 FQNEAQ, per germline (reference sequence). The length of the CDR3 is 13 residues. The CDR3 sequence: CASSLFGGYGYTF.

The J gene is TRBJ2-5, the V gene TRBV24-1. The germline CDR1 and CDR2 sequences are KGHDR and SFDVKD. The CDR3 extends over 13 amino acids. This CDR3 is CATSGGSEETQYF.

The chain couples TRBV19 to TRBJ1-6; TCRdb names TRBD1, which stays unverified in the absence of DNA. The germline CDR1 and CDR2 sequences are LNHDA and SQIVND (reference sequence). This CDR3 is 17 amino acids long. CDR3 region: CASSIDPGTPTRSPLHF.